Below, 14 T cell receptor beta chains from the same sample are listed, as sequenced in a study of T cells after posttransplantation cyclophosphamide. Repertoires were generated with immunoSEQ multiplex PCR, while TCRdb's copy carries only in-frame clones and drops some. The sample lists 9,000 to 10,000 clones, more than 75% seen once, with under 30% in the top ten. Controls had myeloablative marrow grafts with methotrexate and calcineurin inhibitor, sampled at 1 year. The sample consisted of PBMCs, taken after an allogeneic stem cell transplant with a calcineurin inhibitor and methotrexate. The receptor source for this set is a male patient in his 30s who received an allogeneic stem cell transplant from an unrelated donor, was CMV-positive, and had no GVHD. Some of the T cells may derive from the graft donor.

The rearrangement joins TRBV13 to TRBJ2-3; TRBD2 aligns across 10 bases. Germline assignment: CDR1 PRHDT and CDR2 FYEKMQ (reference sequence). CDR3 size: 18 residues. With 4 bases clipped from V and 2 bases from J, the junction kept 12 bases outside the gene matches. The CDR3: CASSYRSSGGLFTDTQYF. CDR3 sequence (DNA): TGTGCCAGCAGCTATCGTTCTAGCGGGGGATTATTCACAGATACGCAGTATTTT.

The chain links TRBV7-2 to TRBJ2-5; D not resolved. The CDR3 loop spans 11 amino acids. With 5 bases removed from V and 6 bases from J, the gap between germline ends came to 7 bases. CDR1 is SGHTA and CDR2 is FQGNSA in the germline V gene. Here the CDR3 reads CASSIQKTQYF. For the CDR3, the DNA is TGTGCCAGCAGCATCCAGAAGACCCAGTACTTC.

The chain is built from TRBV7-3 and TRBJ2-2; TRBD1 might be the D (6 bases). Trimming removed 3 bases at V and 4 bases at J, with 12 bases between. This CDR3 spans 15 amino acids. Looked up from germline, CDR1 is SGHTA and CDR2 is FQGTGA. Here the CDR3 reads CASSLGQGLTGELFF. For the CDR3, the DNA is TGTGCCAGCAGCTTGGGCCAGGGGCTCACCGGGGAGCTGTTTTTT.

This clone was picked up a small number of times. This chain uses TRBV6-5 with TRBJ2-7, with TRBD1 matching 8 bases. This CDR3 comprises 14 residues. V dropped 6 bases and J dropped 6; count of bases not matched to a gene: 10. Per germline, CDR1 MNHEY and CDR2 SVGAGI. The DNA of the CDR3 is TGTGCCAGCAGACCCGACAGGGGTGGGAGCGAGCAGTACGTC. It yields the protein CASRPDRGGSEQYV.

The count of this clone is one. V usage is TRBV5-4 and J usage is TRBJ2-5; no clear D gene. V was pared by 3 bases and J by 0 bases, with 6 bases between. The CDR3 extends over 13 amino acids. Germline V gene lookup returns CDR1 SGHNT and CDR2 YYREEE (reference sequence). The CDR3 loop reads CASSSRHQETQYF. CDR3 DNA: TGTGCCAGCAGCTCCCGTCACCAAGAGACCCAGTACTTC.

V usage is TRBV10-3 and J usage is TRBJ2-5; maybe TRBD2 (6 bases). CDR3 length: 14 amino acids. Looked up from germline, CDR1 is ENHRY and CDR2 is SYGVKD. V lost 2 bases and J 7 bases, leaving 14 bases between the germline ends. DNA of the CDR3: TGTGCCATCAGTGAGCCGGGGGATGAGGGGACCCAGTACTTC. Encoded protein: CAISEPGDEGTQYF.

This chain links TRBV11-2 with TRBJ2-3; 7 nucleotides line up with TRBD1. The CDR3 runs to 15 residues. Germline values: CDR1 SGHAT, CDR2 FQNNGV. Unmatched junction bases numbered 8, after V lost 3 bases and J lost 5 bases. CDR3: CASSFAQGWRDTQYF. DNA of the CDR3: TGTGCCAGCAGCTTCGCACAGGGGTGGAGAGATACGCAGTATTTT.

The chain recombines TRBV5-1 with TRBJ2-1, with 11 positions matching TRBD2. The CDR3 runs to 18 residues. After removal of 0 bases from V and 8 bases from J, the junction contained 13 bases not matched to a gene. Germline V gene sequence: CDR1 SGHRS, CDR2 YFSETQ. CDR3 DNA: TGCGCCAGCAGCTTGGATTCCCCGACTAGCGGGATTAACTATGAGCAGTTCTTC. It is translated as CASSLDSPTSGINYEQFF.

This chain connects TRBV19 to TRBJ2-4, with D perhaps TRBD1 (5 bases). The CDR3 is made up of 15 amino acids. The V gene lost 1 base and the J gene lost 1 base, with 8 bases spanning the gap. Germline V lookup: CDR1 LNHDA, CDR2 SQIVND (reference sequence). CDR3 DNA: TGTGCCAGTAGTATAGGTTACAGGGCCAAAAACATTCAGTACTTC. Translation gives CASSIGYRAKNIQYF. The complete variable domain, with remaining parts taken from reference TRBV19 and TRBJ2-4, reads DGGITQSPKYLFRKEGQNVTLSCEQNLNHDAMYWYRQDPGQGLRLIYYSQIVNDFQKGDIAEGYSVSREKKESFPLTVTSAQKNPTAFYLCASSIGYRAKNIQYFGAGTRLSVL.

The rearrangement uses TRBV6-4 and TRBJ2-2; TRBD1 matches at 11 bases. V shed 2 bases, J shed 4 bases, and the junction held 9 bases outside the gene matches. The germline V gene encodes CDR1 MRHNA and CDR2 SNTAGT. This CDR3 region has 18 residues. The CDR3 DNA is TGTGCCAGCAGTGACCCAACCCAAGGACAGGGGGCCACCGGGGAGCTGTTTTTT. Translation: CASSDPTQGQGATGELFF.

The gene calls are TRBV4-3 and TRBJ2-4, with TRBD2 matching 10 bases. Unmatched junction bases numbered 4, after V lost 5 bases and J lost 6 bases. CDR1 and CDR2 from the germline V gene are LGHNA and YSLEER. The CDR3 spans 14 residues. The DNA for the CDR3 is TGCGCCAGCAGCAAGCGGGAGGGGGGAAACATTCAGTACTTC. Its protein is CASSKREGGNIQYF.

This clone has a single count. This chain joins TRBV7-9 and TRBJ1-2; D remains ambiguous. Germline CDR1 is SEHNR and CDR2 is FQNEAQ (reference sequence). V was clipped by 0 bases and J by 1 base, with 6 bases between them. The CDR3 has 14 amino acids. DNA of the CDR3: TGTGCCAGCAGCTTAGCGCGAATTAACTATGGCTACACCTTC. This translates into CASSLARINYGYTF.

The V gene is TRBV2, the J gene TRBJ2-7; 10 bases match TRBD2. Germline CDR1 is SNHLY and CDR2 is FYNNEI. The CDR3 has 15 amino acids. V shed 7 bases and J 6 bases; nucleotides not matched to a gene: 12. The CDR3, as DNA: TGTGCCAGCACCAGAGGGGCTAGCGGGAGCTCCGAGCAGTACTTC. Amino acid sequence: CASTRGASGSSEQYF.

The CDR3 is CASSQDPGGNYGYTF. CDR3 in DNA: TGCGCCAGCAGCCAAGATCCAGGGGGTAACTATGGCTACACCTTC. The V and J genes are TRBV4-1 and TRBJ1-2, with 7 nucleotides matching TRBD1. The CDR3 runs to 15 residues. Germline V gives CDR1 MGHRA, CDR2 YSYEKL. Trimming at V came to 0 bases and at J to 1 base, leaving 2 bases not matched to a gene.